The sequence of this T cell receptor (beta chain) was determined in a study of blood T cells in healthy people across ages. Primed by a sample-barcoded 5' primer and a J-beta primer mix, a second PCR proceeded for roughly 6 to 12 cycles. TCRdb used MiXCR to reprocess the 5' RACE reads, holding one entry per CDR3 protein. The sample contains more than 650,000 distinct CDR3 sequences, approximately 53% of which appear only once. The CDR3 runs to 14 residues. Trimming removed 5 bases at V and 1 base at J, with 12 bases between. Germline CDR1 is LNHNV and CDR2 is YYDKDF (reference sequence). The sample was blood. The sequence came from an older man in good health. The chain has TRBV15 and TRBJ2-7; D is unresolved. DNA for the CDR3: TGTGCCACCAGCCCCACGGGCGGATCCTACGAGCAGTACTTC. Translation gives CATSPTGGSYEQYF.